The 5 T cell receptor beta chains listed next were all sequenced from one sample in a study of breast tumors, draining lymph nodes, adjacent tissues listed by TCRdb under 2016. Libraries were prepared through multiplex PCR. The instrument given in TCRdb is Illumina HiSeq 2000. Using fastp trimming at Q25 and MiXCR clonotype assembly, TCRdb reanalyzed the public sequencing data and kept in-frame beta chains. CDR3 protein duplicates are merged, each entry listing the most common genes and DNA. Within this sample are about 230,000 distinct CDR3 sequences, with about a third of them counted one time only. The ten largest clones add up to 1.4% of the sample. The axillary draining lymph nodes of breast cancer patients were the source of the lymph node samples. The sequencing input was axillary lymph node tissue. The source of these receptors is a female donor with breast cancer. Some clones in this sample may be carry-over from other donors' samples.

This clonotype was picked up many times. The chain recombines TRBV3-1 with TRBJ2-1; the D gene could be TRBD1 or TRBD2 (5 bases each). Trimming shortened V by 1 base and J by 4 bases, and 14 bases separated the two germline ends. Germline V gene data show CDR1 as LGHDT and CDR2 as YNNKEL (reference sequence). CDR3 length equals 16 residues. CDR3 sequence: CASSQGGPELYNEQFF. CDR3 bases: TGTGCCAGCAGCCAAGGGGGACCAGAGCTATACAATGAGCAGTTCTTC.

The chain recombines TRBV14 with TRBJ1-5; 9 bases fit TRBD1. In germline, CDR1 is SGHDN, CDR2 FVKESK. The CDR3 consists of 20 residues. The junction had 14 bases not matched to a gene; V was cut back by 2 bases and J by 0 bases. The CDR3 loop reads CASSQRGGTGSYYSNQPQHF. Written as DNA, the CDR3 is TGTGCCAGCAGCCAAAGGGGTGGGACAGGGAGTTACTATAGCAATCAGCCCCAGCATTTT.

The chain uses TRBV4-2 and TRBJ1-1, with D possibly TRBD1 on 5 matching bases. There are 18 residues in the CDR3. Germline V gene data show CDR1 as LGHNA and CDR2 as YNFKEQ. Trimming stripped 7 bases from V and 1 base from J, with 25 bases between. CDR3: CASKPQTGEGRQNTEAFF. CDR3 nucleotide sequence: TGTGCCAGCAAACCTCAGACCGGGGAGGGGCGGCAGAACACTGAAGCTTTCTTT.

This clonotype showed up many times. The genes are TRBV3-1 and TRBJ2-2; 10 positions agree with TRBD2. CDR1 and CDR2 (germline): LGHDT, YNNKEL (reference sequence). The CDR3 consists of 16 residues. V trimming: 1 base; J trimming: 7 bases; junction bases outside the gene matches: 6. This CDR3 reads CASSQVLAGGDGELFF. In DNA, the CDR3 is TGTGCCAGCAGCCAAGTGTTAGCGGGAGGTGACGGGGAGCTGTTTTTT.

As concerns this clonotype: A much larger clone differs by one base, so this may be a read error. The rearrangement links TRBV5-5 to TRBJ2-7, with D possibly being TRBD1 or TRBD2 (5 bases each). CDR1 is SGHKS, CDR2 YYEKEE, per germline (reference sequence). The CDR3 length is 14 residues. V lost 2 bases, J lost 4 bases, and 13 bases lay in between. The chain's CDR3 is CASSFSGANYEQYF. The DNA of the CDR3 is TGTGCCAGCAGCTTTTCCGGGGCGAATTACGAGCAGTACTTC.